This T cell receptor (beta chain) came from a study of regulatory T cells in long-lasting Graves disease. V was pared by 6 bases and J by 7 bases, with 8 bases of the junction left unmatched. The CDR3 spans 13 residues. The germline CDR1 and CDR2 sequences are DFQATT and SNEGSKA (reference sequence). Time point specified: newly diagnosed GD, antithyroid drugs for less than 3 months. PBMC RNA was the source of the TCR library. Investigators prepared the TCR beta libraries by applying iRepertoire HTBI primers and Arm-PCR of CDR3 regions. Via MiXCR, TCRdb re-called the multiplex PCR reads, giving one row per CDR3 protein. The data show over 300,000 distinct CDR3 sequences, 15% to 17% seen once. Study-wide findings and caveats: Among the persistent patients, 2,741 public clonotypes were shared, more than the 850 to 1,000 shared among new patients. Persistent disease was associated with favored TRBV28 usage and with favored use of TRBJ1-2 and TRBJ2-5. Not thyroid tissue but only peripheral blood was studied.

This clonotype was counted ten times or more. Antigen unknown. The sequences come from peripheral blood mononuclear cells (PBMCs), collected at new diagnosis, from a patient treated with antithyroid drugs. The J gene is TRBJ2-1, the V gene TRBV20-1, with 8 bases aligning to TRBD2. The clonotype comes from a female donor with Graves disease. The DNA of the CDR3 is TGCAGTGCCGGACTAGCTGCGAGTAATGAGCAGTTCTTC. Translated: CSAGLAASNEQFF.